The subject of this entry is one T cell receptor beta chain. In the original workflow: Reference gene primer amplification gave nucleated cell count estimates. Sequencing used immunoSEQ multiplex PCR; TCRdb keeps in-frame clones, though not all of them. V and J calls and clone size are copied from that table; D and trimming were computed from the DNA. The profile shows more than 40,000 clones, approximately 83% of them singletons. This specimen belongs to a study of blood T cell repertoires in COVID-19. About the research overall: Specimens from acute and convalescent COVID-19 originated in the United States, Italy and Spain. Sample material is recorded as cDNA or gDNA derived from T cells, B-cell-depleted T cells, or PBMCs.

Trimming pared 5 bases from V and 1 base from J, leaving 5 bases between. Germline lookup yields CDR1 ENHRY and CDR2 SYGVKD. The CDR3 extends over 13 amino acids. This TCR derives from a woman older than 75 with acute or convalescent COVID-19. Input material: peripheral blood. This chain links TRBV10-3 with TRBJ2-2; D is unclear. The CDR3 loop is CAISNGNTGELFF. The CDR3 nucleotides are TGTGCCATCAGTAACGGGAACACCGGGGAGCTGTTTTTT.